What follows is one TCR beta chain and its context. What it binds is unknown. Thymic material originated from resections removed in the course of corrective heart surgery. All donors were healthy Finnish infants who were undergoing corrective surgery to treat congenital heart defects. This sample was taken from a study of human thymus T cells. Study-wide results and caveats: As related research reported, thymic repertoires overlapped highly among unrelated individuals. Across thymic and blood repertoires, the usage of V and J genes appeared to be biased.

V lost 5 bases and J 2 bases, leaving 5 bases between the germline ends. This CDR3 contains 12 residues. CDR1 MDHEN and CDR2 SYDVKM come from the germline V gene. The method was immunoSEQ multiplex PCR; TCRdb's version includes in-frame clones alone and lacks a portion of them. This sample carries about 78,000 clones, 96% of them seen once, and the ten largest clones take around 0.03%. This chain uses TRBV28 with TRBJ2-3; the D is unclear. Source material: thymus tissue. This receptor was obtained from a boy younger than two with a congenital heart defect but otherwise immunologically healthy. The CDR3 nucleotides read TGTGCCAGCAGTCCCACCACAGATACGCAGTATTTT. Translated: CASSPTTDTQYF.